What follows are 23 T cell receptor beta chains derived from one specimen sequenced in a study of T cell responses to AZD1222 COVID-19 vaccine. Sequencing was performed with immunoSEQ multiplex PCR; in TCRdb, only in-frame clones are kept and a portion is missing. The sample records 75,000 to 100,000 clones, roughly nine tenths being singletons. The material sequenced was peripheral blood, taken on day 0 of AZD1222 vaccination. All receptors derive from an adult in good health.

The V gene is TRBV9, the J gene TRBJ2-2, with 8 positions matching TRBD2. Germline assignment: CDR1 SGDLS and CDR2 YYNGEE. This CDR3 is 14 amino acids long. V lost 4 bases, J lost 7 bases, and 6 bases stayed unmatched. Written as DNA, the CDR3 is TGTGCCAGCAGCCCCAGCGGGGGCGGCGGGGAGCTGTTTTTT. Translating gives CASSPSGGGGELFF. The complete variable domain, with remaining parts taken from reference TRBV9 and TRBJ2-2, reads DSGVTQTPKHLITATGQRVTLRCSPRSGDLSVYWYQQSLDQGLQFLIQYYNGEERAKGNILERFSAQQFPDLHSELNLSSLELGDSALYFCASSPSGGGGELFFGEGSRLTVL.

The table lists this clone with a count of one. The rearrangement uses TRBV6-5 and TRBJ2-7; 12 bases map to TRBD2. CDR3 length: 14 amino acids. Trimming removed 6 bases from V and 2 bases from J; junction bases left unmatched: 2. Looked up from germline, CDR1 is MNHEY and CDR2 is SVGAGI. CDR3 amino acids: CASRTSGGTYEQYF. CDR3 bases: TGTGCCAGCAGGACTAGCGGGGGAACCTACGAGCAGTACTTC.

The chain joins TRBV27 to TRBJ1-2; the D gene is possibly TRBD1 (6 bases). The V and J ends lost 2 bases and 8 bases respectively, with 12 bases between them. Germline-derived CDR1 and CDR2 are MNHEY and SMNVEV (reference sequence). The CDR3 covers 13 residues. The CDR3 nucleotides read TGTGCCAGCAGTTTAGGGGGCTTTGGGGGCTACACCTTC. Protein product: CASSLGGFGGYTF.

The chain employs TRBV25-1 and TRBJ2-7; D may be TRBD2 (5 bases). The CDR3 sequence is 16 residues long. Between the trimmed V and J ends, which lost 5 bases and 0 bases, there was a span of 17 bases. Germline V CDR1 and CDR2: MGHDK, SYGVNS. The CDR3, as DNA: TGTGCCAGCAGTAAAAGGAGCGGTCTAAGCTCCTACGAGCAGTACTTC. It specifies CASSKRSGLSSYEQYF.

The chain has TRBV5-5 and TRBJ1-4; maybe TRBD1 (5 bases). The germline CDR1 and CDR2 sequences are SGHKS and YYEKEE (reference sequence). The V end was cut by 5 bases, the J end by 7 bases, with 12 bases between. The CDR3 covers 13 residues. For the CDR3, the DNA is TGTGCCAGCAGTTTCAGGGCGGGTGAAAAACTGTTTTTT. This encodes CASSFRAGEKLFF.

This clone appeared a single time. The chain recombines TRBV19 with TRBJ1-2, with TRBD1 as a possible D gene (6 bases). Trimming removed 4 bases at V and 8 bases at J, with 23 bases between. The CDR3 runs 16 residues. Germline V gene data show CDR1 as LNHDA and CDR2 as SQIVND (reference sequence). Here the CDR3 DNA reads TGTGCCAGTAGTACCACTCAAGGGACATCCTTGCGGGGCTACACCTTC. This gives the protein CASSTTQGTSLRGYTF.

This clone was observed a few times. CDR3 sequence: CASSGAPRTYGYTF. The CDR3 nucleotides read TGCGCCAGCAGCGGCGCTCCTAGGACCTATGGCTACACCTTC. The V call is TRBV4-3, the J call TRBJ1-2; D is unresolved. The germline V and J ends were trimmed by 5 bases and 4 bases, with 14 bases remaining between them. This CDR3 has 14 amino acids. The germline CDR1 and CDR2 sequences are LGHNA and YSLEER.

The J gene is TRBJ1-4, the V gene TRBV4-1; weak D call: TRBD1 (5 bases). V was cut by 1 base and J by 3 bases, with 12 bases left in between. This CDR3 contains 16 residues. Germline CDR1 and CDR2: MGHRA and YSYEKL. CDR3 protein: CASSQGVGQANEKLFF. Here the CDR3 DNA reads TGCGCCAGCAGCCAAGGGGTGGGGCAGGCTAATGAAAAACTGTTTTTT.

The CDR3 nucleotides are TGTGCCAGTAGTATATCGGGGAGAGGATCACCCCTCCACTTT. Amino acid sequence: CASSISGRGSPLHF. The chain joins TRBV19 to TRBJ1-6, with D unclear. V lost 2 bases and J 10 bases, leaving 12 bases between the germline ends. Germline CDR1 is LNHDA and CDR2 is SQIVND (reference sequence). The CDR3 runs 14 residues. Using reference TRBV19 and TRBJ1-6 for the parts outside the CDR3, the full variable domain is DGGITQSPKYLFRKEGQNVTLSCEQNLNHDAMYWYRQDPGQGLRLIYYSQIVNDFQKGDIAEGYSVSREKKESFPLTVTSAQKNPTAFYLCASSISGRGSPLHFGNGTRLTVT.

The chain uses TRBV10-3 and TRBJ1-5; 7 bases are shared with TRBD1. The trim removed 8 bases at V and 11 bases at J, leaving 6 bases unmatched. Germline CDR1 ENHRY, CDR2 SYGVKD. The CDR3 has 11 amino acids. The CDR3 spells CAIGNRGAQHF. The CDR3 coding sequence is TGTGCCATCGGGAACAGGGGTGCCCAGCATTTT.

The J gene is TRBJ1-5, the V gene TRBV3-1 (or the pseudogene TRBV3-2); no clear D. V was clipped by 4 bases and J by 0 bases, with 4 bases between them. The germline V gene encodes CDR1 LGHDT and CDR2 YNNKEL (reference sequence). CDR3 length: 13 amino acids. CDR3 coding DNA: TGTGCCAGCAGCCCGAGTAGCAATCAGCCCCAGCATTTT. This encodes CASSPSSNQPQHF.

The CDR3 DNA sequence: TGTGCCAGCAGCTTAGTAGCGGAAACCGGGGAGCTGTTTTTT. Translated: CASSLVAETGELFF. The V call is TRBV11-3, the J call TRBJ2-2; a weak D match, TRBD2 (6 bases). Germline values: CDR1 SGHNT, CDR2 YENEEA. This CDR3 has 14 residues. Trimming pared 1 base from V and 5 bases from J, leaving 8 bases between.

The rearrangement joins TRBV9 to TRBJ2-1; perhaps D is TRBD1 or TRBD2 (5 bases each). The length of the CDR3 is 13 residues. V was clipped by 0 bases and J by 5 bases, with 6 bases between them. Per the germline V gene, CDR1 is SGDLS and CDR2 is YYNGEE. The CDR3 bases are TGTGCCAGCAGCGTAGGGGACGACAATGAGCAGTTCTTC. It is translated as CASSVGDDNEQFF.

This chain connects TRBV6-6 to TRBJ1-1, with D tentatively TRBD1 (6 bases). V lost 2 bases and J 0 bases, leaving 10 bases between the germline ends. The CDR3 loop spans 15 amino acids. Germline lookup yields CDR1 MNHNY and CDR2 SVGAGI (reference sequence). The CDR3 coding sequence is TGTGCCAGCAGTTACGTTACAGGGATGAACACTGAAGCTTTCTTT. This gives the protein CASSYVTGMNTEAFF.

This chain links TRBV19 with TRBJ1-1; D unresolved. The V gene's germline CDR1 is LNHDA and CDR2 SQIVND (reference sequence). Trimming cost V 0 bases and J 3 bases, with 8 bases left between them. CDR3 length: 14 amino acids. The DNA for the CDR3 is TGTGCCAGTAGTATAGATCTACAGTACACTGAAGCTTTCTTT. This translates into CASSIDLQYTEAFF.

This sequence joins TRBV19 and TRBJ1-5, with D uncertain. This CDR3 is 17 amino acids long. Deletions cut 3 bases from V and 7 bases from J, with 22 bases between. Germline-derived CDR1 and CDR2 are LNHDA and SQIVND (reference sequence). The CDR3, as DNA: TGTGCCAGTAGTATTGAGGAGGCCGTTGGCGCCTTGCAGCCCCAGCATTTT. Translated, it gives CASSIEEAVGALQPQHF.

The CDR3 loop is CASSLPGDWGYTF. The CDR3 bases are TGTGCCAGCAGCTTACCCGGGGACTGGGGCTACACCTTC. The chain combines TRBV7-3 with TRBJ1-2, with D perhaps TRBD1 (5 bases). The V end lost 2 bases, the J end lost 8 bases, and 12 bases lay between the germline ends. Germline loops: CDR1 SGHTA, CDR2 FQGTGA. The CDR3 runs 13 residues.

The chain joins TRBV25-1 to TRBJ2-1, with no clear D. V was trimmed by 2 bases and J by 9 bases, leaving 8 bases between them. The CDR3 runs 12 residues. CDR1 is MGHDK, CDR2 SYGVNS, per germline. CDR3 sequence (DNA): TGTGCCAGCAGTGAAACTAAGAGTGAGCAGTTCTTC. This encodes CASSETKSEQFF.

The chain joins TRBV5-1 to TRBJ2-1; tentatively, D is TRBD1 (6 bases). This CDR3 region has 14 residues. Germline V gives CDR1 SGHRS, CDR2 YFSETQ. Trimming shortened V by 7 bases and J by 4 bases, and 15 bases separated the two germline ends. The CDR3 DNA sequence: TGCGCCAGCTCCGAGGGGGTCCGGTACAATGAGCAGTTCTTC. Amino acids: CASSEGVRYNEQFF.

The chain joins TRBV5-5 to TRBJ1-5, with 7 bases fitting TRBD1. This CDR3 spans 16 amino acids. Germline trimming cut 3 bases from V and 2 bases from J; bases unmatched to any gene: 8. Germline V gene data show CDR1 as SGHKS and CDR2 as YYEKEE (reference sequence). Here the CDR3 reads CASSSHITGGNQPQHF. Written as DNA, the CDR3 is TGTGCCAGCAGCTCTCATATTACAGGGGGCAATCAGCCCCAGCATTTT.

The chain is built from TRBV5-1 and TRBJ2-7; 8 bases are shared with TRBD1. V lost 4 bases, J lost 5 bases, and 8 bases stayed unmatched. CDR3 length: 14 residues. Germline CDR1 SGHRS, CDR2 YFSETQ. The CDR3 coding sequence is TGCGCCAGCAGCACCGGACAGGGACTGGACGAGCAGTACTTC. Amino acids: CASSTGQGLDEQYF.

The V call is TRBV15, the J call TRBJ2-1; TRBD1 matches 10 bases. J lost 7 bases, V lost 1 base, and 7 bases had no gene match. This CDR3 has 16 amino acids. Looked up from germline, CDR1 is LNHNV and CDR2 is YYDKDF (reference sequence). The CDR3 region is CATSRAPGTGVNEQFF. In nucleotides, the CDR3 is TGTGCCACCAGCAGAGCTCCCGGGACAGGGGTAAATGAGCAGTTCTTC. Complete variable domain (other parts from reference TRBV15 and TRBJ2-1): DAMVIQNPRYQVTQFGKPVTLSCSQTLNHNVMYWYQQKSSQAPKLLFHYYDKDFNNEADTPDNFQSRRPNTSFCFLDIRSPGLGDTAMYLCATSRAPGTGVNEQFFGPGTRLTVL.

The V gene is TRBV27, the J gene TRBJ1-6; D is uncertain. The V end was cut by 5 bases, the J end by 11 bases, with 13 bases between. This CDR3 has 13 amino acids. Germline V gene data show CDR1 as MNHEY and CDR2 as SMNVEV (reference sequence). For the CDR3, the DNA is TGTGCCAGCAGTCTCGACCGATTTGCACCCCTCCACTTT. Translation: CASSLDRFAPLHF.